The 9 T cell receptor beta chains below come from one sample, sequenced in a study of CD8 T cells in ankylosing spondylitis. Study outcomes and limitations: Characteristic, it appeared, of ankylosing spondylitis blood was a TCR beta motif of several highly homologous variants.

TCRdb used MiXCR to reprocess the 5' RACE reads, holding one entry per CDR3 protein. The table lists 100,000 or so distinct CDR3 sequences, about 8.1% of them singletons. Antigens of these TCRs are unknown. Material for sequencing was blood, either unsorted or a sorted T cell fraction (not recorded which). These receptors all come from a male donor with ankylosing spondylitis.

This clonotype was observed many times. The V and J genes are TRBV10-3 and TRBJ2-3; D is uncertain. The CDR3 extends over 16 amino acids. The V end was cut by 1 base, the J end by 5 bases, with 16 bases between. Germline V gene lookup returns CDR1 ENHRY and CDR2 SYGVKD. The CDR3 DNA is TGTGCCATCAGTGAGTTGTGGCGACGCCAGGAAGATACGCAGTATTTT. Translating gives CAISELWRRQEDTQYF.

There are a few counts of this clonotype. V and J are TRBV24-1 and TRBJ2-1; D is undetermined. V was clipped by 0 bases and J by 10 bases, with 9 bases between them. The CDR3 extends over 13 amino acids. Germline V gene lookup returns CDR1 KGHDR and CDR2 SFDVKD. CDR3 coding DNA: TGTGCCACCAGTGATTTGATTGCAAAAGAGCAGTTCTTC. Its translation: CATSDLIAKEQFF.

This clonotype was detected only a few times. CDR3 nucleotides: TGTGCCAGCAGTTTGGACAGGGGCTTTGGCTACACCTTC. It specifies CASSLDRGFGYTF. V gene TRBV27 combines with J gene TRBJ1-2; 9 nucleotides match TRBD1. The junction had 3 bases not matched to a gene; V was cut back by 3 bases and J by 7 bases. CDR3 size: 13 residues. Germline V gene sequence: CDR1 MNHEY, CDR2 SMNVEV (reference sequence).

This clonotype came up many times. The rearrangement joins TRBV27 to TRBJ2-3, with 10 bases fitting TRBD2. V gave up 7 bases and J gave up 3 bases; unmatched junction bases: 1. This CDR3 region has 13 residues. Germline CDR1 and CDR2: MNHEY and SMNVEV (reference sequence). CDR3 in amino acids: CASKAGGTDTQYF. Written as DNA, the CDR3 is TGTGCCAGCAAAGCGGGGGGGACAGATACGCAGTATTTT.

This clonotype came up many times. The V and J genes are TRBV27 and TRBJ1-2; 8 nucleotides match TRBD1. The CDR3 extends over 16 amino acids. Germline CDR1 reads MNHEY; CDR2 reads SMNVEV (reference sequence). V shed 6 bases, J shed 3 bases, and the junction held 12 bases outside the gene matches. CDR3 amino acids: CASRTMVTGADYGYTF. In DNA, the CDR3 is TGTGCCAGCAGGACGATGGTGACAGGGGCAGACTATGGCTACACCTTC.

V is TRBV4-1 and J is TRBJ1-2; D perhaps matches TRBD1 (6 bases). V lost 0 bases, J lost 4 bases, and 15 bases lay in between. This CDR3 is built from 16 residues. Germline lookup yields CDR1 MGHRA and CDR2 YSYEKL. DNA of the CDR3: TGCGCCAGCAGCCAAGAATACGCAGGGGCTATCTATGGCTACACCTTC. It codes for CASSQEYAGAIYGYTF.

This clonotype was recorded at least ten times. The V call is TRBV3-1, the J call TRBJ2-5; 8 bases are shared with TRBD2. This CDR3 comprises 16 residues. Germline V gives CDR1 LGHDT, CDR2 YNNKEL (reference sequence). Unmatched junction bases numbered 7, after V lost 1 base and J lost 3 bases. The CDR3 sequence is CASSQVFREGEETQYF. The DNA for the CDR3 is TGTGCCAGCAGCCAAGTTTTCCGGGAGGGCGAAGAGACCCAGTACTTC.

The sample holds many counts of this clonotype. The chain employs TRBV27 and TRBJ2-3; D may be TRBD2 (5 bases). With 5 bases removed from V and 10 bases from J, the gap between germline ends came to 13 bases. Germline loops: CDR1 MNHEY, CDR2 SMNVEV (reference sequence). The CDR3 runs to 12 residues. The CDR3 DNA reads TGTGCCAGCAGTCCCGACTATCAAGCGCAGTATTTT. Protein sequence: CASSPDYQAQYF.

This clonotype was found a few times. The gene calls are TRBV15 and TRBJ2-3; tentatively, D is TRBD2 (6 bases). The CDR3 is made up of 14 amino acids. V was shortened by 3 bases and J by 4 bases, with 11 bases between the two germline ends. Germline V lookup: CDR1 LNHNV, CDR2 YYDKDF (reference sequence). DNA of the CDR3: TGTGCCACCAGCAGGACCTGGGGGGCAGATACGCAGTATTTT. Protein: CATSRTWGADTQYF. Combining the CDR3 with reference TRBV15 and TRBJ2-3 gives the whole variable domain DAMVIQNPRYQVTQFGKPVTLSCSQTLNHNVMYWYQQKSSQAPKLLFHYYDKDFNNEADTPDNFQSRRPNTSFCFLDIRSPGLGDTAMYLCATSRTWGADTQYFGPGTRLTVL.